The 6 T cell receptor beta chains below come from one sample, sequenced in a study of T cell responses to AZD1222 COVID-19 vaccine. The assay was immunoSEQ multiplex PCR, and TCRdb's table has in-frame clones only and misses some. This sample has 150,000 or so clones, with around 94% found just once. This material consisted of peripheral blood, taken on day 0 of AZD1222 vaccination. The source is an adult in good health.

The chain is built from TRBV5-1 and TRBJ1-2; unclear D gene. V lost 0 bases to trimming and J lost 0 bases, with 9 bases between them. The CDR3 has 15 residues. Germline CDR1 reads SGHRS; CDR2 reads YFSETQ. The CDR3 DNA reads as TGCGCCAGCAGCTTGGAGCTGTTTACTAACTATGGCTACACCTTC. It encodes CASSLELFTNYGYTF. Variable domain in full (rest from reference TRBV5-1 and TRBJ1-2): KAGVTQTPRYLIKTRGQQVTLSCSPISGHRSVSWYQQTPGQGLQFLFEYFSETQRNKGNFPGRFSGRQFSNSRSEMNVSTLELGDSALYLCASSLELFTNYGYTFGSGTRLTVV.

The chain employs TRBV7-9 and TRBJ2-6, with D hard to call. The CDR3 spans 13 residues. V lost 6 bases and J 4 bases, leaving 7 bases between the germline ends. Germline loops: CDR1 SEHNR, CDR2 FQNEAQ (reference sequence). The CDR3 DNA follows: TGTGCCAGCAGGTACGCCGGGGCCAACGTCCTGACTTTC. Residues: CASRYAGANVLTF.

The chain carries TRBV5-1 and TRBJ2-3; 12 bases agree with TRBD2. Germline CDR1 is SGHRS and CDR2 is YFSETQ. The CDR3 runs to 17 residues. V gave up 0 bases and J gave up 3 bases; unmatched junction bases: 5. The CDR3 sequence: CASSLVLTSGSTDTQYF. The CDR3 DNA reads TGCGCCAGCAGCTTGGTCCTGACTAGCGGGAGTACAGATACGCAGTATTTT. The variable domain in full, with the rest retrieved from reference TRBV5-1 and TRBJ2-3, is KAGVTQTPRYLIKTRGQQVTLSCSPISGHRSVSWYQQTPGQGLQFLFEYFSETQRNKGNFPGRFSGRQFSNSRSEMNVSTLELGDSALYLCASSLVLTSGSTDTQYFGPGTRLTVL.

V usage is TRBV28 and J usage is TRBJ1-3; D not certain. This CDR3 is 18 amino acids long. CDR1 MDHEN and CDR2 SYDVKM come from the germline V gene. The V end was cut by 4 bases, the J end by 5 bases, with 24 bases between. The CDR3 region is CASSSFRTETNWRNTIYF. The CDR3 nucleotides are TGTGCCAGCAGTTCATTTAGGACGGAGACGAACTGGAGAAACACCATATATTTT.

The chain recombines TRBV5-1 with TRBJ2-7; 10 bases line up with TRBD2. The V gene's germline CDR1 is SGHRS and CDR2 YFSETQ. V was clipped by 4 bases and J by 4 bases; unmatched bases: 8. The CDR3 is made up of 15 amino acids. The CDR3: CASSPASGSLYEQYF. The CDR3 coding sequence is TGCGCCAGCAGCCCTGCTAGCGGGAGTTTGTACGAGCAGTACTTC.

V is TRBV27 and J is TRBJ2-3, with 12 bases fitting TRBD2. This CDR3 is built from 15 residues. The J segment lost 4 bases and the V segment lost 8 bases, leaving 7 bases of the junction unmatched. Germline CDR1 MNHEY, CDR2 SMNVEV (reference sequence). In nucleotides, the CDR3 is TGTGCCAGCGGACTAGCGGGGACGAGGGCAGATACGCAGTATTTT. It yields the protein CASGLAGTRADTQYF.